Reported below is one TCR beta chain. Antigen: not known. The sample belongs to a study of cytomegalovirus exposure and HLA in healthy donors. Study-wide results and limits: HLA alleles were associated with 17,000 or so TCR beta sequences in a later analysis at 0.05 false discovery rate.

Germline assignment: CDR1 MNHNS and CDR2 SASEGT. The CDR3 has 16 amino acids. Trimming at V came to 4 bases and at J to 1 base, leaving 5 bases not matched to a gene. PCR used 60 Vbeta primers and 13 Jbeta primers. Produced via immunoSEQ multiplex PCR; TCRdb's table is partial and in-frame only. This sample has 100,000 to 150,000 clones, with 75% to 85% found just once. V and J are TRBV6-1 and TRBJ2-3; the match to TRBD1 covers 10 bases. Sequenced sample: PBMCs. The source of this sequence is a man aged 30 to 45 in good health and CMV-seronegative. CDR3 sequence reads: CASSGPTGGGTDTQYF. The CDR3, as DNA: TGTGCCAGCAGTGGGCCGACAGGGGGCGGCACAGATACGCAGTATTTT.